The subject of this entry is one TCR beta chain. The source of the sample is a study of shared clonotypes between healthy human individuals. CDR1 is SEHNR and CDR2 is FQNEAQ in the germline V gene (reference sequence). V lost 5 bases to trimming and J lost 5 bases, with 9 bases between them. The length of the CDR3 is 12 residues. This table comes from immunoSEQ multiplex PCR, and its TCRdb copy is limited to in-frame clones, with some not included. The sample has about 2.4 million clones, roughly nine tenths seen once. The sequenced sample was naive CD4+ T cells sorted from blood. Subset: CD45RA+ positively selected. The clonotype originates from a man in his late teens or twenties in good health. The chain couples TRBV7-9 to TRBJ2-5; D is unresolved. The CDR3 bases are TGTGCCAGCAGCCCCCAGTTGGAGACCCAGTACTTC. Amino acids: CASSPQLETQYF.